One sample yielded the 13 T cell receptor beta chains listed below, sequenced in a study of immune heterogeneity within non-small cell lung tumors. TCR beta CDR3 was amplified by multiplex PCR, first round around 10 cycles, 32 V and 13 J primers. MiXCR, applied by TCRdb to the multiplex PCR reads, yields one record per CDR3 protein. This table holds under 15,000 distinct CDR3 sequences, approximately 22% found once. Bulk tumor gDNA, 450 to 600 ng per sample, served as the TCR template. Primary tumors were biopsied several times each, far apart, intraoperatively. Before undergoing curative surgery, patients had newly diagnosed non-small cell lung cancer that was untreated. The source material was lung tumor tissue. The origin of the receptors is a man aged 45-60 years with non-small cell lung cancer.

The table lists this clonotype with a count of one. This may be a read error, as it is one base from a much larger clone. The chain has TRBV10-3 and TRBJ1-5; D is uncertain. Trimming took off 0 bases at V and 4 bases at J, with 7 bases between the two ends. The germline gives CDR1 ENHRY, CDR2 SYGVKD. This CDR3 is built from 14 residues. DNA for the CDR3: TGTGCCATCAGTGAGTCCCATGGAAATCAGCCCCAGCATTTT. It is translated as CAISESHGNQPQHF.

Worth noting for this clonotype: Since a much larger clone is just one base distant, this may be a read error. Here the CDR3 DNA reads TGCAGAGCTAGAGGGGGGGCAGGGGACAATCAGCCCCAGCATTTT. Its translation: CRARGGAGDNQPQHF. The chain links TRBV20-1 to TRBJ1-5; TRBD1 is a possible D gene (6 bases). CDR1 and CDR2 from the germline V gene are DFQATT and SNEGSKA (reference sequence). The CDR3 is 15 residues long.

Within the sample, this clonotype is medium-sized. The V call is TRBV6-1, the J call TRBJ2-7; a weak D match, TRBD1 (7 bases). V was shortened by 8 bases and J by 3 bases, with 29 bases between the two germline ends. Germline V gene sequence: CDR1 MNHNS, CDR2 SASEGT. The CDR3 is made up of 18 amino acids. CDR3 coding DNA: TGTGCCAGCGATGTAATTTTGGCCCCGACAGGGACTTACTACGAGCAGTACTTC. Translated: CASDVILAPTGTYYEQYF.

The V gene is TRBV5-4, the J gene TRBJ2-1, with unresolved D. V lost 3 bases and J 2 bases, leaving 12 bases between the germline ends. The CDR3 length is 15 residues. Germline loops: CDR1 SGHNT, CDR2 YYREEE (reference sequence). The CDR3 nucleotides are TGTGCCAGCAGCTCGGACCCATCTACCTACAATGAGCAGTTCTTC. This encodes CASSSDPSTYNEQFF.

Many counts were recorded for this clonotype. This chain uses TRBV2 with TRBJ2-6, with a possible D match to TRBD1 (5 bases). Germline CDR1 is SNHLY and CDR2 is FYNNEI. This CDR3 is 15 amino acids long. V was trimmed by 5 bases and J by 1 base, leaving 9 bases between them. This CDR3 is CASSLQVSGANVLTF. CDR3 in DNA: TGTGCCAGCAGTCTACAGGTTTCTGGGGCCAACGTCCTGACTTTC.

Many counts were recorded for this clonotype. The V and J genes are TRBV5-8 and TRBJ1-5, with D possibly being TRBD1 (5 bases). V was trimmed by 1 base and J by 3 bases, leaving 14 bases between them. The CDR3 runs 16 residues. The germline V gene has CDR1 SGHTS and CDR2 YDEGEE. DNA of the CDR3: TGTGCCAGCAGCTTGAGGGGACCCCACCACAATCAGCCCCAGCATTTT. This encodes CASSLRGPHHNQPQHF.

This clonotype has more than one count but fewer than ten. Given a much more abundant clone one base away, this may be a read error. J is TRBJ2-6 and V is TRBV5-1; 7 bases line up with TRBD1. The CDR3 is made up of 15 amino acids. Germline values: CDR1 SGHRS, CDR2 YFSETQ. CDR3 in amino acids: CASSITGAGANVLAF. CDR3 DNA: TGCGCCAGCAGCATAACAGGGGCTGGGGCCAACGTCCTGGCTTTC. The full variable domain, with the rest looked up from reference TRBV5-1 and TRBJ2-6, is KAGVTQTPRYLIKTRGQQVTLSCSPISGHRSVSWYQQTPGQGLQFLFEYFSETQRNKGNFPGRFSGRQFSNSRSEMNVSTLELGDSALYLCASSITGAGANVLAFGAGSRLTVL.

The chain recombines TRBV7-2 with TRBJ1-1; D not resolved. Trimming shortened V by 0 bases and J by 12 bases, and 17 bases separated the two germline ends. The CDR3 loop spans 14 amino acids. In germline, CDR1 is SGHTA, CDR2 FQGNSA. This chain's CDR3 is CASSLALGPKLPFF. CDR3 bases: TGTGCCAGCAGCTTAGCGCTGGGCCCCAAGTTACCTTTCTTT. Combining the CDR3 with reference TRBV7-2 and TRBJ1-1 gives the whole variable domain GAGVSQSPSNKVTEKGKDVELRCDPISGHTALYWYRQSLGQGLEFLIYFQGNSAPDKSGLPSDRFSAERTGGSVSTLTIQRTQQEDSAVYLCASSLALGPKLPFFGQGTRLTVV.

In this sample, this clonotype turned up many times. The J gene is TRBJ2-7, the V gene TRBV9; D is uncertain. This CDR3 is 15 amino acids long. Germline CDR1 SGDLS, CDR2 YYNGEE. V lost 4 bases, J lost 2 bases, and 16 bases lay in between. The CDR3 coding sequence is TGTGCCAGCAGCCCAGGCCCGGGCCCTACCTACGAGCAGTACTTC. This encodes CASSPGPGPTYEQYF.

The V gene is TRBV18, the J gene TRBJ1-4; the D gene is possibly TRBD1 (6 bases). This CDR3 region has 16 residues. CDR1 is KGHSH and CDR2 is LQKENI in the germline V gene. Trimming removed 6 bases from V and 6 bases from J, with 20 bases in between. CDR3 DNA sequence: TGTGCCAGCTCCCCCCCGAGGGGGGGGGGAGATGAAAAACTGTTTTTT. Protein product: CASSPPRGGGDEKLFF.

This clonotype counts as medium-sized. V usage is TRBV6-2 or TRBV6-3 and J usage is TRBJ1-3; D might be TRBD1 (5 bases). Deletions cut 6 bases from V and 5 bases from J, with 17 bases between. CDR1 is MNHEY, CDR2 SVGEGT, per germline. CDR3 length equals 15 residues. The CDR3 bases are TGTGCCAGCAGGCAAGGCCCGGCAGGGAGAAACACCATATATTTT. Translated, it gives CASRQGPAGRNTIYF.

As for this clonotype: This may be a read error: a much more frequent sequence differs by one nucleotide. The V and J genes are TRBV20-1 and TRBJ1-6; 8 positions match TRBD1. This CDR3 spans 13 amino acids. Germline CDR1 is DFQATT and CDR2 is SNEGSKA (reference sequence). The CDR3 reads CSARARGLSPVHF. The DNA for the CDR3 is TGCAGTGCAAGAGCCAGGGGGCTTTCACCCGTCCACTTT.

As regards this clonotype: Being one base from a much bigger clone, this may be a read error. V is TRBV19 and J is TRBJ1-3; TRBD1 is a possible D gene (5 bases). The CDR3 consists of 15 residues. Germline V lookup: CDR1 LNHDA, CDR2 SQIVND (reference sequence). The CDR3, as DNA: TGTGTCAGTAGATTCGACAGACTCTCTGGAGACACCATATATTTT. Amino acid sequence: CVSRFDRLSGDTIYF.